A single sample is the source of the 30 T cell receptor beta chains below, sequenced in a study of low-dose radiotherapy and immunotherapy resistance in tumors. Time point indicated: after trial treatment. Noted treatment: LDRT plus nivolumab, ipilimumab, low-dose cyclophosphamide and aspirin (RACIN trial). Gene-specific TRAV and TRBV primers were used for first-strand cDNA, covering alpha and beta chains. An approximately 19-cycle PCR with a constant-region primer and V-primer adapter amplified TCRs. TCRdb fed the reads into MiXCR, producing one record per CDR3 protein. In the table there are some 94,000 distinct CDR3 sequences, approximately 22% of which are singletons. Specimen: PBMCs, collected after low-dose radiotherapy plus immunotherapy. Every receptor here comes from a female donor with ovarian cancer.

This clonotype was recorded at least ten times. The chain employs TRBV6-2 or TRBV6-3 and TRBJ2-7, with TRBD1 matching over 9 bases. The CDR3 covers 15 residues. Per germline, CDR1 MNHEY and CDR2 SVGEGT. Trimming at V came to 6 bases and at J to 0 bases, leaving 6 bases not matched to a gene. DNA of the CDR3: TGTGCCAGCAGCCAAGGACAGGGGAGCTCCTACGAGCAGTACTTC. Translation: CASSQGQGSSYEQYF.

This clonotype was seen ten or more times. V usage is TRBV29-1 and J usage is TRBJ2-1, with D possibly matching TRBD2 (6 bases). CDR1 is SQVTM and CDR2 is ANQGSEA in the germline V gene. Trimming cost V 3 bases and J 0 bases, with 9 bases left between them. CDR3 length: 14 residues. Here the CDR3 reads CSVDGGSSYNEQFF. Written as DNA, the CDR3 is TGCAGCGTTGATGGGGGGAGCTCCTACAATGAGCAGTTCTTC.

To note about this clonotype: The limits of the CDR3 on the DNA are not certain, so only TCRdb's listed CDR3 is given. This rearrangement joins TRBV12-3 or TRBV12-4 to TRBJ2-2; the table's D call, TRBD1, was not checked against the DNA. Including both end residues, the CDR3 is 14 amino acids long. The CDR3 spells CASTRDTGELFFFF.

This clonotype appeared many times. In nucleotides, the CDR3 is TGTGCCAGCAGCTTGGCGGGACTCCAAGAGACCCAGTACTTC. Protein product: CASSLAGLQETQYF. V gene TRBV5-4 combines with J gene TRBJ2-5, with TRBD2 as a possible D gene (6 bases). This CDR3 contains 14 residues. V lost 0 bases, J lost 1 base, and 7 bases lay in between. The V gene's germline CDR1 is SGHNT and CDR2 YYREEE (reference sequence).

Turning to this clonotype: With a far larger clone one base away, a read error is the likely cause. The chain couples TRBV11-1 to TRBJ2-1; D possibly corresponds to TRBD2 (6 bases). CDR3 length: 15 amino acids. Germline assignment: CDR1 SGHAT and CDR2 FQDESV (reference sequence). The CDR3 sequence: CASSPRLTSYNEQIF. Written as DNA, the CDR3 is TGTGCCAGCAGCCCGCGGCTGACTAGTTACAATGAGCAGATCTTC. The entire variable domain, with the rest obtained from reference TRBV11-1 and TRBJ2-1, is as follows: EAEVAQSPRYKITEKSQAVAFWCDPISGHATLYWYRQILGQGPELLVQFQDESVVDDSQLPKDRFSAERLKGVDSTLKIQPAELGDSAMYLCASSPRLTSYNEQIFGPGTRLTVL.

For this clonotype: A far bigger clonotype differs at one base, so this is likely a read error. The rearrangement uses TRBV5-3 and TRBJ2-7; tentative D call: TRBD1 (5 bases). TRBV5-3 is reported as an ORF; its role is uncertain. This CDR3 contains 14 residues. For the CDR3, the DNA is TGTGCCAGCAGCTGGGCGAGGACGGACAATGAGCAGTACTTC. Its translation: CASSWARTDNEQYF.

At least ten counts were recorded for this clonotype. The chain is built from TRBV6-6 and TRBJ2-4; the D gene is possibly TRBD1 (5 bases). Germline CDR1 and CDR2: MNHNY and SVGAGI (reference sequence). V gave up 2 bases and J gave up 16 bases, with 18 bases separating them. The CDR3 has 13 amino acids. Written as DNA, the CDR3 is TGTGCCAGCAGTTACGAGGCCCCGGACATTTGCTACTTC. It is translated as CASSYEAPDICYF.

This clonotype was observed at least ten times. J is TRBJ1-5 and V is TRBV19, with TRBD1 matching over 10 bases. CDR3 length: 14 residues. Germline V gene data show CDR1 as LNHDA and CDR2 as SQIVND (reference sequence). V was clipped by 4 bases and J by 6 bases; unmatched bases: 3. CDR3 sequence (DNA): TGTGCCAGTAGTACGACAGGGGGCGGTCAGCCCCAGCATTTT. Residues: CASSTTGGGQPQHF.

This clonotype showed up many times. The genes are TRBV28 and TRBJ1-1, with 8 bases matching TRBD1. Losses at the gene ends were 6 bases for V and 4 bases for J; bases not matched to a gene: 4. The germline CDR1 and CDR2 sequences are MDHEN and SYDVKM. The CDR3 totals 13 residues. The CDR3 bases are TGTGCCAGCAGGCCAGGGGGCCCCACTGAAGCTTTCTTT. This gives the protein CASRPGGPTEAFF.

There are many counts of this clonotype. The chain has TRBV7-2 and TRBJ2-1; TRBD2 aligns across 8 bases. The junction had 11 bases not matched to a gene; V was cut back by 1 base and J by 9 bases. This CDR3 region has 16 residues. In germline, CDR1 is SGHTA, CDR2 FQGNSA. The CDR3 here is CASSLDRGLVGGEQFF. The CDR3 nucleotides are TGTGCCAGCAGCTTAGATCGGGGACTAGTTGGCGGTGAGCAGTTCTTC.

The rearrangement uses TRBV5-5 and TRBJ2-6; D not certain. V lost 3 bases to trimming and J lost 2 bases, with 9 bases between them. The CDR3 extends over 15 amino acids. CDR1 and CDR2 from the germline V gene are SGHKS and YYEKEE (reference sequence). The CDR3 nucleotides are TGTGCCAGCAGCTCGTCGCAGGCTGGGGCCAACGTCCTGACTTTC. It codes for CASSSSQAGANVLTF.

The genes are TRBV5-1 and TRBJ1-1; the D is unclear. Germline values: CDR1 SGHRS, CDR2 YFSETQ. The CDR3 has 14 residues. V was shortened by 0 bases and J by 6 bases, with 12 bases between the two germline ends. CDR3 nucleotide sequence: TGCGCCAGCAGCTTGGCCGGGGATAGCGCTGAAGCTTTCTTT. It translates to CASSLAGDSAEAFF.

This sequence joins TRBV5-3 and TRBJ2-1; D is unclear. TRBV5-3 is placed among ORFs of uncertain function. Trimming cost V 8 bases and J 7 bases, with 19 bases left between them. The CDR3 has 14 amino acids. CDR3 protein: CASSRDTPSNEQFF. Here the CDR3 DNA reads TGTGCCAGCAGCCGTGACACCCCTAGTAATGAGCAGTTCTTC.

Ten or more counts support this clonotype. Here the CDR3 reads CASSFSQGSAGANVLTF. CDR3 DNA sequence: TGCGCCAGCAGCTTCTCCCAGGGTTCGGCTGGGGCCAACGTCCTGACTTTC. V and J are TRBV5-1 and TRBJ2-6, with D tentatively TRBD1 (5 bases). The CDR3 length is 17 residues. V lost 2 bases to trimming and J lost 2 bases, with 14 bases between them. Germline V gene sequence: CDR1 SGHRS, CDR2 YFSETQ. Filled out from reference TRBV5-1 and TRBJ2-6, the complete variable domain reads KAGVTQTPRYLIKTRGQQVTLSCSPISGHRSVSWYQQTPGQGLQFLFEYFSETQRNKGNFPGRFSGRQFSNSRSEMNVSTLELGDSALYLCASSFSQGSAGANVLTFGAGSRLTVL.

This clonotype has a count of ten or more. The CDR3 DNA sequence: TGTGCCAGCAGAACGTGGAACTCTGGGGCCAACGTCCTGACTTTC. This sequence encodes CASRTWNSGANVLTF. The V gene is TRBV2, the J gene TRBJ2-6, with D hard to call. The CDR3 is made up of 15 amino acids. The V end lost 6 bases, the J end lost 0 bases, and 9 bases lay between the germline ends. The germline V gene encodes CDR1 SNHLY and CDR2 FYNNEI.

V is TRBV12-3 or TRBV12-4 and J is TRBJ2-5; 8 bases are shared with TRBD1. Trimming removed 3 bases from V and 2 bases from J; junction bases left unmatched: 14. The CDR3 totals 18 residues. The CDR3 region is CASSLAGGAAGLQETQYF. The CDR3 DNA follows: TGTGCCAGCAGTTTGGCAGGGGGCGCGGCAGGCCTACAAGAGACCCAGTACTTC.

At least ten counts were recorded for this clonotype. The chain joins TRBV6-2 or TRBV6-3 to TRBJ1-5; possible D gene TRBD1, 5 bases. The CDR3 runs 13 residues. Germline V gene lookup returns CDR1 MNHEY and CDR2 SVGEGT. The germline V and J ends were trimmed by 6 bases and 6 bases, with 12 bases remaining between them. CDR3 amino acids: CASSRGERQPQHF. In nucleotides, the CDR3 is TGTGCCAGCAGCAGAGGGGAGCGTCAGCCCCAGCATTTT.

This clonotype was counted at least ten times. The gene calls are TRBV5-4 and TRBJ2-2; D might be TRBD2 (7 bases). The CDR3 extends over 15 amino acids. Trimming removed 3 bases at V and 4 bases at J, with 13 bases between. In germline, CDR1 is SGHNT, CDR2 YYREEE (reference sequence). CDR3 bases: TGTGCCAGCAGCTCCGCTAGGGGGGGCACCGGGGAGCTGTTTTTT. Amino acid sequence: CASSSARGGTGELFF. The entire variable domain, with the rest obtained from reference TRBV5-4 and TRBJ2-2, is as follows: ETGVTQSPTHLIKTRGQQVTLRCSSQSGHNTVSWYQQALGQGPQFIFQYYREEENGRGNFPPRFSGLQFPNYSSELNVNALELDDSALYLCASSSARGGTGELFFGEGSRLTVL.

The chain links TRBV29-1 to TRBJ2-1; D tentatively reads TRBD1 or TRBD2 (6 bases each). Germline CDR1 and CDR2: SQVTM and ANQGSEA. The V gene lost 6 bases and the J gene lost 5 bases, with 20 bases spanning the gap. The CDR3 is made up of 15 amino acids. The CDR3 region is CSVARGRRKDNEQFF. In DNA, the CDR3 is TGCAGCGTCGCTCGGGGGCGGCGTAAGGACAATGAGCAGTTCTTC.

J is TRBJ1-2 and V is TRBV29-1; TRBD1 aligns across 12 bases. V trimming: 5 bases; J trimming: 7 bases; junction bases outside the gene matches: 5. CDR1 and CDR2 from the germline V gene are SQVTM and ANQGSEA. This CDR3 is built from 13 residues. CDR3 amino acids: CSVSGQGAGGYTF. CDR3 nucleotide sequence: TGCAGCGTTTCGGGACAGGGGGCCGGTGGCTACACCTTC.

V gene TRBV5-4 combines with J gene TRBJ2-7, with TRBD2 identical over 7 bases. The CDR3 has 15 residues. With 0 bases clipped from V and 0 bases from J, the junction kept 3 bases outside the gene matches. Looked up from germline, CDR1 is SGHNT and CDR2 is YYREEE (reference sequence). CDR3 sequence reads: CASSLERGSSYEQYF. The CDR3, as DNA: TGTGCCAGCAGCTTGGAGCGGGGAAGCTCCTACGAGCAGTACTTC.

At least ten counts were recorded for this clonotype. This rearrangement joins TRBV18 to TRBJ2-7; possibly TRBD1 or TRBD2 for D (5 bases each). The CDR3 contains 14 residues. Trimming removed 6 bases from V and 1 base from J, with 13 bases in between. Germline-derived CDR1 and CDR2 are KGHSH and LQKENI. CDR3 in DNA: TGTGCCAGCTCTCTTTCGGGACGTTCCTACGAGCAGTACTTC. Translation gives CASSLSGRSYEQYF.

This clonotype was seen ten or more times. The rearrangement uses TRBV7-2 and TRBJ1-4, with D possibly being TRBD1 (5 bases). The germline V gene encodes CDR1 SGHTA and CDR2 FQGNSA. This CDR3 is built from 14 residues. The V and J ends lost 5 bases and 8 bases respectively, with 15 bases between them. CDR3 coding DNA: TGTGCCAGCAGCGCCCGGGACGGGTGGGAAAAACTGTTTTTT. The encoded protein is CASSARDGWEKLFF.

In its sample, this clonotype was seen many times. CDR3 sequence reads: CASSLKGFYGYTF. DNA for the CDR3: TGTGCCAGCAGTTTGAAGGGGTTCTATGGCTACACCTTC. The chain carries TRBV27 and TRBJ1-2; D may be TRBD1 (5 bases). CDR1 is MNHEY, CDR2 SMNVEV, per germline (reference sequence). The V and J ends lost 3 bases and 4 bases respectively, with 9 bases between them. The CDR3 runs 13 residues.

The count of this clonotype is one. The chain has TRBV5-1 and TRBJ2-1; 12 nucleotides match TRBD2. Unmatched junction bases numbered 4, after V lost 3 bases and J lost 6 bases. Germline V gene sequence: CDR1 SGHRS, CDR2 YFSETQ. The CDR3 runs to 15 residues. CDR3 region: CASSSGLAGSNEQFF. The CDR3 DNA sequence: TGCGCCAGCAGCTCAGGACTAGCGGGAAGCAATGAGCAGTTCTTC.

This clonotype was recorded many times. The chain joins TRBV30 to TRBJ2-7, with D perhaps given as TRBD1 or TRBD2 (6 bases each). The CDR3 runs 13 residues. Germline CDR1 is GTSNPN and CDR2 is SVGIG (reference sequence). V was shortened by 1 base and J by 5 bases, with 12 bases between the two germline ends. The CDR3 region has the DNA TGTGCCTGGAGTGAGGGGGAGGATCACGAGCAGTACTTC. It translates to CAWSEGEDHEQYF.

In this sample, this clonotype turned up a few times. The rearrangement links TRBV30 to TRBJ2-1; maybe TRBD2 (6 bases). The CDR3 runs to 15 residues. CDR1 and CDR2 from the germline V gene are GTSNPN and SVGIG (reference sequence). The V and J ends lost 1 base and 7 bases respectively, with 17 bases between them. CDR3 amino acids: CAWSGGGGVWNEQFF. The CDR3, as DNA: TGTGCCTGGAGTGGTGGGGGAGGCGTATGGAATGAGCAGTTCTTC.

In its sample, this clonotype was seen many times. The chain carries TRBV27 and TRBJ1-4; the D gene is possibly TRBD1 (5 bases). Germline CDR1 and CDR2: MNHEY and SMNVEV (reference sequence). With 6 bases removed from V and 2 bases from J, the gap between germline ends came to 22 bases. This CDR3 is built from 18 residues. The CDR3 loop is CASRGIRDSRPTNEKLFF. The CDR3 DNA sequence: TGTGCCAGCAGGGGAATCCGGGACTCCCGCCCCACTAATGAAAAACTGTTTTTT.

This clonotype was seen repeatedly, ten times or more. The chain recombines TRBV6-2 or TRBV6-3 with TRBJ2-1; TRBD1 matches 9 bases. CDR1 and CDR2 from the germline V gene are MNHEY and SVGEGT. The CDR3 loop spans 15 amino acids. Germline trimming cut 6 bases from V and 4 bases from J; bases unmatched to any gene: 7. This CDR3 is CASRSDRGSYNEQFF. Here the CDR3 DNA reads TGTGCCAGCAGGTCGGACAGGGGTTCGTACAATGAGCAGTTCTTC.

This chain joins TRBV29-1 and TRBJ2-3, with 10 bases identical to TRBD1. V lost 0 bases, J lost 3 bases, and 12 bases stayed unmatched. The length of the CDR3 is 18 residues. Germline values: CDR1 SQVTM, CDR2 ANQGSEA. CDR3 sequence (DNA): TGCAGCGTTGAAGAGAGGCGACAGGGGGCGTTTCGGACAGATACGCAGTATTTT. This encodes CSVEERRQGAFRTDTQYF.